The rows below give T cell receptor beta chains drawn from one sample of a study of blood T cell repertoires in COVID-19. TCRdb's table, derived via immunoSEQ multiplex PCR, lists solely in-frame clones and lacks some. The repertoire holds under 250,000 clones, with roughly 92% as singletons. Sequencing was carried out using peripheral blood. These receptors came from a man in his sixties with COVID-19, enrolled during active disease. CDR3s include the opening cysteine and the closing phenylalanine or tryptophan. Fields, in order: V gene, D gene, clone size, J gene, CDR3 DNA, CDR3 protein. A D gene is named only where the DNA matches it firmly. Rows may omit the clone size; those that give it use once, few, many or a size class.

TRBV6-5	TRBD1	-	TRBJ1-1	TGTGCCAGCCGAACCGGGACAGGGAACACTGAAGCTTTCTTT	CASRTGTGNTEAFF
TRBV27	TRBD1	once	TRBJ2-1	TGTGCCAGCAGGCCCGGGACAGGGGCCTTCAATGAGCAGTTCTTC	CASRPGTGAFNEQFF
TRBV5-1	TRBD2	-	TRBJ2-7	TGCGCCAGCAGCTTGGCAGGGAGGGCTCCCTACGAGCAGTACTTC	CASSLAGRAPYEQYF
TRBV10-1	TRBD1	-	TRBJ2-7	TGCGCCAGCAGTGATCATGGGACAGCCAGCTACGAGCAGTACTTC	CASSDHGTASYEQYF
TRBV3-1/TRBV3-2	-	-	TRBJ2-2	TGTGCCAGCAGCCGATATCGGGATGCCACCGGGGAGCTGTTTTTT	CASSRYRDATGELFF
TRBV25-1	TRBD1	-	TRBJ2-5	TGTGCCAGCAGGACAGGGGGAGAGACCCAGTACTTC	CASRTGGETQYF
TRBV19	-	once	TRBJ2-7	TGTGCCAGTAGTAACCCAGGCCAGTCCCCCTCCTACGAGCAGTACTTC	CASSNPGQSPSYEQYF
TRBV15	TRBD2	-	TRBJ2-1	TGTGCCACCAGCAGAAGCGGGGGAGGGGGTGAGCAGTTCTTC	CATSRSGGGGEQFF
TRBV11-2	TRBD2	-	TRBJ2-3	TGTGCCAGCAGCTTTCGGTTAGCGGGGGGGAGCACAGATACGCAGTATTTT	CASSFRLAGGSTDTQYF
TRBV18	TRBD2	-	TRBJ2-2	TGTGCCAGCTCACCCCAGACTAGCGGGTCAAGCACCGGGGAGCTGTTTTTT	CASSPQTSGSSTGELFF
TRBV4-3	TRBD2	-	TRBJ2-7	TGCGCCAGCAGCCAGGGGACTAGCGGATTCTACGAGCAGTACTTC	CASSQGTSGFYEQYF
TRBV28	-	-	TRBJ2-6	TGTGCCAGCAGTGGGGCGAACTCTGGGGCCAACGTCCTGACTTTC	CASSGANSGANVLTF
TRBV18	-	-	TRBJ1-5	TGTGCCAGCTCACCAAGCGACAATCAGCCCCAGCATTTT	CASSPSDNQPQHF
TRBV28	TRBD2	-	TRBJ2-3	TGTGCCAGCAGTAACGGAACGGGAGGGCCCACAGATACGCAGTATTTT	CASSNGTGGPTDTQYF
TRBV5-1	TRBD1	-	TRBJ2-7	TGCGCCAGCAGCTTAGGACAGGGTGGCGAGCAGTACTTC	CASSLGQGGEQYF
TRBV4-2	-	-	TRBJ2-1	TGTGCCAGCAGCCAAGATGTGCGGGGTGACGAGCAGTTCTTC	CASSQDVRGDEQFF
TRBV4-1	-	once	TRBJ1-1	TGCGCCAGCAGCCAAGATAGTCCCCTGACAGTGAACACTGAAGCTTTCTTT	CASSQDSPLTVNTEAFF
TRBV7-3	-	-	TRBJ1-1	TGTGCCAGCGAGGCGGGCGGTGGCGGCACTGAAGCTTTCTTT	CASEAGGGGTEAFF
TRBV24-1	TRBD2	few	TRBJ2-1	TGTGCCACCAGCGGACTAGCGGGAGAAGGCAATGAGCAGTTCTTC	CATSGLAGEGNEQFF
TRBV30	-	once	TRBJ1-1	TGTGCCTGGATAGGGGTTAGCACTGAAGCTTTCTTT	CAWIGVSTEAFF
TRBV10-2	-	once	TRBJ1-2	TGCGCCAGCAGTGAGTCACCCGCCAGGGACAAGAACTATGGCTACACCTTC	CASSESPARDKNYGYTF
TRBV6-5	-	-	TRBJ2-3	TGTGCCAGCAATCGGAAAGGGGCAGATACGCAGTATTTT	CASNRKGADTQYF
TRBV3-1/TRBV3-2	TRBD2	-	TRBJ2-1	TGTGCCAGCAGCCCGGGGACTAGTAGTGAGCAGTTCTTC	CASSPGTSSEQFF
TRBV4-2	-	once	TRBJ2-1	TGTGCCAGCAGCCAAGATGAAGGTAGCTCTTACAATGAGCAGTTCTTC	CASSQDEGSSYNEQFF